The clone carrying this T cell receptor (beta chain) was counted a single time. The sample originates from a study of blood T cell repertoires in COVID-19. In the study overall: Samples came from the United States, Italy and Spain, spanning acute and convalescent COVID-19. The analysed material was cDNA or gDNA that came from T cells, B-cell-depleted T cells, or PBMCs.

Per the germline V gene, CDR1 is MNHEY and CDR2 is SVGAGI. The CDR3 loop spans 14 amino acids. V was shortened by 8 bases and J by 1 base, with 12 bases between the two germline ends. Study processing details: From reference gene primer amplification, estimates of nucleated cell counts were derived. Only in-frame clones appear in the TCRdb table, and some are missing; sequencing was by immunoSEQ multiplex PCR. V, J and clone size are those of that table, while D and trimming were read from the DNA. The table lists more than 100,000 clones, about 80% of them singletons. The J gene is TRBJ1-5, the V gene TRBV6-5; D not certain. The TCR comes from an elderly woman with acute or convalescent COVID-19. The specimen was peripheral blood. The CDR3 DNA reads TGTGCCAGCCAGCGGGGTAGGAGCAATCAGCCCCAGCATTTT. Residues: CASQRGRSNQPQHF.